Below, 23 T cell receptor beta chains from the same sample are listed, as sequenced in a study of T cells in narcolepsy. Libraries were prepared by immunoSEQ multiplex PCR; TCRdb keeps only in-frame clonotypes and omits some of them. The sample consists of over 25,000 clones, 79% of them appearing once. Sequences were obtained from memory (CD45RA-) CD4+ T cells from blood. These receptors all stem from a human donor in good health.

The chain is built from TRBV11-1 and TRBJ2-7, with D maybe TRBD2 (7 bases). V was trimmed by 5 bases and J by 7 bases, leaving 15 bases between them. Germline CDR1 and CDR2: SGHAT and FQDESV (reference sequence). There are 13 residues in the CDR3. CDR3 protein: CASSRGAGLEQYF. CDR3 nucleotide sequence: TGTGCCAGCAGCCGGGGGGCAGGGTTGGAGCAGTACTTC.

The chain combines TRBV27 with TRBJ2-5; D unresolved. Trimming took 6 bases from V and 5 from J, leaving 4 bases between them. The CDR3 has 10 amino acids. Germline CDR1 reads MNHEY; CDR2 reads SMNVEV (reference sequence). The CDR3 DNA reads TGTGCCAGCAGAGGGGAGACCCAGTACTTC. Protein: CASRGETQYF.

The chain couples TRBV7-8 to TRBJ2-7; 11 positions match TRBD2. The junction had 12 bases not matched to a gene; V was cut back by 5 bases and J by 6 bases. CDR3 size: 16 residues. Germline V gene sequence: CDR1 SGHVS, CDR2 FQNEAQ. The CDR3 sequence is CASSLLRLAGSAEQYF. Written as DNA, the CDR3 is TGTGCCAGCAGCCTACTAAGACTAGCGGGATCCGCCGAGCAGTACTTC.

The chain recombines TRBV18 with TRBJ1-2, with D unresolved. The CDR3 has 15 residues. V was pared by 0 bases and J by 8 bases, with 16 bases between. Germline V gene data show CDR1 as KGHSH and CDR2 as LQKENI. The CDR3 protein is CASSPPRTGARGYTF. The DNA for the CDR3 is TGTGCCAGCTCACCACCTCGTACCGGCGCCCGGGGCTACACCTTC.

The chain recombines TRBV7-2 with TRBJ1-5; D gene ambiguous. The CDR3 is 13 amino acids. V dropped 3 bases and J dropped 3 bases, with 6 bases sitting between them. CDR1 and CDR2 (germline): SGHTA, FQGNSA. In DNA form, the CDR3 reads TGTGCCAGCAGCTTCACGGTCAATCAGCCCCAGCATTTT. This gives the protein CASSFTVNQPQHF.

V is TRBV7-9 and J is TRBJ2-6; D ambiguous. The V gene's germline CDR1 is SEHNR and CDR2 FQNEAQ (reference sequence). This CDR3 spans 15 amino acids. With 5 bases removed from V and 0 bases from J, the gap between germline ends came to 8 bases. CDR3: CASSKALSGANVLTF. Written as DNA, the CDR3 is TGTGCCAGCAGCAAGGCCCTCTCTGGGGCCAACGTCCTGACTTTC.

This sequence joins TRBV18 and TRBJ1-2; perhaps TRBD1 as D (5 bases). The CDR3 consists of 14 residues. Germline V gene data show CDR1 as KGHSH and CDR2 as LQKENI. V was trimmed by 3 bases and J by 2 bases, leaving 10 bases between them. The CDR3, as DNA: TGTGCCAGCTCACCTTCCCAGGGAAACTATGGCTACACCTTC. This codes for CASSPSQGNYGYTF. The full variable domain, its missing parts supplied by reference TRBV18 and TRBJ1-2, is NAGVMQNPRHLVRRRGQEARLRCSPMKGHSHVYWYRQLPEEGLKFMVYLQKENIIDESGMPKERFSAEFPKEGPSILRIQQVVRGDSAAYFCASSPSQGNYGYTFGSGTRLTVV.

The chain has TRBV11-2 and TRBJ1-2; no clear D gene. V lost 5 bases, J lost 0 bases, and 13 bases lay in between. This CDR3 is 15 amino acids long. Germline V gene lookup returns CDR1 SGHAT and CDR2 FQNNGV. CDR3 residues: CASSPIGKSNYGYTF. The DNA of the CDR3 is TGTGCCAGCAGCCCTATCGGGAAGTCTAACTATGGCTACACCTTC.

Concerning this clone itself: This same CDR3 is encoded by further DNA sequences in the sample. The V and J genes are TRBV19 and TRBJ2-7; 10 positions agree with TRBD1. The V gene end was trimmed by 7 bases and the J gene end by 2 bases; junction bases not matched to a gene: 2. The CDR3 loop spans 13 amino acids. Looked up from germline, CDR1 is LNHDA and CDR2 is SQIVND (reference sequence). CDR3 in amino acids: CASKGTGAYEQYF. The CDR3 DNA reads as TGTGCCAGTAAGGGGACAGGGGCCTACGAGCAGTACTTC.

The V call is TRBV5-1, the J call TRBJ1-3, with D tentatively TRBD1 (6 bases). The CDR3 is made up of 15 amino acids. The germline V gene has CDR1 SGHRS and CDR2 YFSETQ. Trimming shortened V by 0 bases and J by 0 bases, and 7 bases separated the two germline ends. The CDR3 sequence is CASSLGTVSGNTIYF. The CDR3 DNA follows: TGCGCCAGCAGCTTGGGGACAGTCTCTGGAAACACCATATATTTT.

J is TRBJ2-3 and V is TRBV15; D is unresolved. The germline V gene has CDR1 LNHNV and CDR2 YYDKDF (reference sequence). The CDR3 length is 13 residues. V was trimmed by 1 base and J by 2 bases, leaving 4 bases between them. The CDR3 DNA reads TGTGCCACCAGCAGAGGTTTCACAGATACGCAGTATTTT. Translating gives CATSRGFTDTQYF.

The CDR3 region is CASSLLVTSGVNEQFF. The DNA for the CDR3 is TGCGCCAGCAGCTTGCTAGTAACTAGCGGGGTCAATGAGCAGTTCTTC. This sequence joins TRBV5-1 and TRBJ2-1, with TRBD2 identical over 10 bases. Germline lookup yields CDR1 SGHRS and CDR2 YFSETQ. CDR3 size: 16 residues. V lost 1 base and J lost 6; bases outside the gene matches: 7.

This chain joins TRBV18 and TRBJ1-5; TRBD1 matches at 7 bases. Germline assignment: CDR1 KGHSH and CDR2 LQKENI. The length of the CDR3 is 14 residues. V shed 3 bases and J 4 bases; nucleotides not matched to a gene: 3. The CDR3 DNA reads TGTGCCAGCTCACCGGGACAGCCTAATCAGCCCCAGCATTTT. As protein: CASSPGQPNQPQHF. Variable domain in full (rest from reference TRBV18 and TRBJ1-5): NAGVMQNPRHLVRRRGQEARLRCSPMKGHSHVYWYRQLPEEGLKFMVYLQKENIIDESGMPKERFSAEFPKEGPSILRIQQVVRGDSAAYFCASSPGQPNQPQHFGDGTRLSIL.

This clone was seen only once. The rearrangement links TRBV6-6 to TRBJ1-6; the match to TRBD1 covers 8 bases. The germline CDR1 and CDR2 sequences are MNHNY and SVGAGI (reference sequence). The V segment lost 8 bases and the J segment 3 bases; nucleotides outside the gene matches: 6. This CDR3 contains 15 residues. The chain's CDR3 is CASRGTGLYNSPLHF. Here the CDR3 DNA reads TGTGCCAGCCGAGGGACAGGACTCTATAATTCACCCCTCCACTTT.

The chain joins TRBV9 to TRBJ1-1; 7 nucleotides line up with TRBD1. The V and J ends lost 0 bases and 3 bases, in that order; junction bases with no gene match: 5. Germline V CDR1 and CDR2: SGDLS, YYNGEE. This CDR3 has 15 residues. The CDR3 nucleotides read TGTGCCAGCAGCGTAGAAGCAGGGGGTTACACTGAAGCTTTCTTT. Protein product: CASSVEAGGYTEAFF.

The chain links TRBV28 to TRBJ1-1, with TRBD1 matching over 8 bases. Trimming took 5 bases from V and 4 from J; bases not matched to a gene: 3. Germline CDR1 MDHEN, CDR2 SYDVKM. The CDR3 is made up of 13 amino acids. The CDR3 DNA sequence: TGTGCCAGCAGTCGGGACAGGCCCACTGAAGCTTTCTTT. It yields the protein CASSRDRPTEAFF.

The rearrangement uses TRBV6-5 and TRBJ1-1; no firm D call. The ends were cut back, 2 bases at V and 5 bases at J, with 9 bases in the middle. This CDR3 has 13 residues. Germline V lookup: CDR1 MNHEY, CDR2 SVGAGI. The CDR3 sequence: CASSYKSGTEAFF. CDR3 in DNA: TGTGCCAGCAGTTACAAAAGTGGGACTGAAGCTTTCTTT.

This clone was picked up one time. V gene TRBV5-8 combines with J gene TRBJ2-7, with D uncertain. From germline, CDR1 is SGHTS and CDR2 YDEGEE. The germline V and J ends were trimmed by 4 bases and 4 bases, with 15 bases remaining between them. The CDR3 consists of 14 residues. The CDR3: CASSHMGVRYEQYF. CDR3 DNA: TGTGCCAGCAGCCACATGGGTGTTAGGTACGAGCAGTACTTC.

The CDR3, as DNA: TGTGCCAGCAGCTTAGGGAGCTCTGGAAACACCATATATTTT. This translates into CASSLGSSGNTIYF. The chain carries TRBV7-2 and TRBJ1-3; D gene uncertain. The CDR3 totals 14 residues. Germline lookup yields CDR1 SGHTA and CDR2 FQGNSA. Between the trimmed V and J ends, which lost 1 base and 0 bases, there was a span of 4 bases.

This chain joins TRBV29-1 and TRBJ1-2; D gene unclear. V lost 4 bases and J 6 bases, leaving 6 bases between the germline ends. The CDR3 has 10 residues. The V gene's germline CDR1 is SQVTM and CDR2 ANQGSEA. CDR3 region: CSVGSDGYTF. The CDR3 DNA follows: TGCAGCGTTGGGTCGGATGGCTACACCTTC.

The V gene is TRBV27, the J gene TRBJ2-1; 7 nucleotides match TRBD2. The trim removed 6 bases at V and 0 bases at J, leaving 2 bases unmatched. Germline-derived CDR1 and CDR2 are MNHEY and SMNVEV (reference sequence). The CDR3 is 14 residues long. In nucleotides, the CDR3 is TGTGCCAGCAGCGGGAGGAACTCCTACAATGAGCAGTTCTTC. Encoded protein: CASSGRNSYNEQFF.

The chain links TRBV9 to TRBJ2-5; TRBD2 aligns across 8 bases. Germline CDR1 is SGDLS and CDR2 is YYNGEE. V dropped 1 base and J dropped 2; count of bases not matched to a gene: 7. The CDR3 is made up of 16 amino acids. CDR3 sequence reads: CASSVSAGGLQETQYF. As DNA, the CDR3 is TGTGCCAGCAGCGTAAGCGCGGGGGGCCTACAAGAGACCCAGTACTTC.

The table lists this clone with a count of one. The chain couples TRBV19 to TRBJ1-1; D is possibly TRBD1 (6 bases). The CDR3 runs 14 residues. Trimming removed 5 bases at V and 5 bases at J, with 15 bases between. Germline CDR1 is LNHDA and CDR2 is SQIVND (reference sequence). CDR3 sequence reads: CASSLVRGRTEAFF. The CDR3 bases are TGTGCCAGTAGTCTCGTTCGGGGGCGTACTGAAGCTTTCTTT.